The 17 T cell receptor beta chains listed next were all sequenced from one sample in a study of shared clonotypes between healthy human individuals (TCRdb year 2020). Library generation was performed with the immunoSEQ multiplex PCR assay. Sourced from immuneACCESS, this table was stored by TCRdb with only in-frame sequences that have V and J called. A share of the clones is absent; for the studies checked, an unresolved V gene accounts for under half, and the remainder has no known explanation. Present in this sample are about 520,000 clones, almost 80% of which were seen just once. Around 13% of the sample lies in the top ten. Sequencing was carried out using PBMCs. All receptors come from a woman between 40 and 55 years old in good health. Some clones in this sample may be carry-over from other donors' samples.

Of note for this clone: A far larger clone is one base from this, pointing to a likely read error. The rearrangement joins TRBV29-1 to TRBJ2-3; 7 bases align to TRBD2. Germline CDR1 and CDR2: SQVTM and ANQGSEA. The CDR3 consists of 14 residues. The CDR3 nucleotides are TGCAGCATTGAATCTGCGGGACTACAAGATACGCAGTATTTT. Protein product: CSIESAGLQDTQYF.

The rearrangement joins TRBV16 to TRBJ1-2; D possibly corresponds to TRBD1 (5 bases). Trimming removed 0 bases at V and 7 bases at J, with 12 bases between. Germline V CDR1 and CDR2: KGHSY, FQNENV. CDR3 length equals 14 residues. CDR3 residues: CASSQSGGVGGYTF. CDR3 DNA sequence: TGTGCCAGCAGCCAATCCGGGGGTGTCGGTGGCTACACCTTC.

This clone was observed a few times. This chain joins TRBV19 and TRBJ2-3; D tentatively reads TRBD1 or TRBD2 (5 bases each). V was shortened by 2 bases and J by 4 bases, with 13 bases between the two germline ends. Germline lookup yields CDR1 LNHDA and CDR2 SQIVND (reference sequence). The CDR3 runs to 15 residues. CDR3 loop: CASSIQPGPSDTQYF. The CDR3 DNA sequence: TGTGCCAGTAGTATACAACCGGGACCATCAGATACGCAGTATTTT.

The chain combines TRBV18 with TRBJ1-1; tentatively, D is TRBD1 (5 bases). The germline V gene has CDR1 KGHSH and CDR2 LQKENI. This CDR3 comprises 15 residues. Trimming pared 3 bases from V and 7 bases from J, leaving 18 bases between. For the CDR3, the DNA is TGTGCCAGCTCACCTTCGTCCCTACGGGGGAGTGAAGCTTTCTTT. It encodes CASSPSSLRGSEAFF. Based on the CDR3 plus reference TRBV18 and TRBJ1-1, the full variable domain is NAGVMQNPRHLVRRRGQEARLRCSPMKGHSHVYWYRQLPEEGLKFMVYLQKENIIDESGMPKERFSAEFPKEGPSILRIQQVVRGDSAAYFCASSPSSLRGSEAFFGQGTRLTVV.

The chain combines TRBV7-8 with TRBJ2-3, with 12 bases matching TRBD2. There are 17 residues in the CDR3. Germline CDR1 and CDR2: SGHVS and FQNEAQ. The V gene end was trimmed by 5 bases and the J gene end by 0 bases; junction bases not matched to a gene: 6. CDR3 DNA sequence: TGTGCCAGCAGCCCCCTAGCGGGAGGGCCCAGCACAGATACGCAGTATTTT. This translates into CASSPLAGGPSTDTQYF.

This chain links TRBV2 with TRBJ1-4; D remains unclear. Germline-derived CDR1 and CDR2 are SNHLY and FYNNEI. The CDR3 is 11 residues long. The V end lost 2 bases, the J end lost 9 bases, and 4 bases lay between the germline ends. CDR3 nucleotide sequence: TGTGCCAGCAGTGAATACAAAAAACTGTTTTTT. It is translated as CASSEYKKLFF.

The chain joins TRBV29-1 to TRBJ1-1, with D perhaps TRBD1 (6 bases). Between the trimmed V and J ends, which lost 7 bases and 0 bases, there was a span of 18 bases. This CDR3 has 15 residues. Germline V CDR1 and CDR2: SQVTM, ANQGSEA. The CDR3 DNA reads TGCAGCGCCCGGGACACGGGGGCTATGAACACTGAAGCTTTCTTT. Protein product: CSARDTGAMNTEAFF.

This chain links TRBV19 with TRBJ1-4; D remains unclear. V dropped 2 bases and J dropped 10 bases, with 11 bases sitting between them. The CDR3 runs to 13 residues. Germline CDR1 is LNHDA and CDR2 is SQIVND (reference sequence). CDR3 nucleotide sequence: TGTGCCAGTAGTATATCGGCGGGCGGAAAACTGTTTTTT. This gives the protein CASSISAGGKLFF.

The genes are TRBV4-2 and TRBJ1-3, with 11 positions matching TRBD1. CDR1 and CDR2 from the germline V gene are LGHNA and YNFKEQ. This CDR3 comprises 18 residues. J gave up 0 bases and V 4 bases, and 8 bases lay outside the gene matches. CDR3 sequence reads: CASSLTTGTGGSGNTIYF. CDR3 nucleotide sequence: TGTGCCAGCAGCCTCACCACCGGGACAGGGGGCTCTGGAAACACCATATATTTT.

The chain links TRBV19 to TRBJ1-1; D is undetermined. This CDR3 is built from 15 residues. Trimming pared 3 bases from V and 1 base from J, leaving 12 bases between. Germline V gene data show CDR1 as LNHDA and CDR2 as SQIVND (reference sequence). The CDR3: CASSMTVRPNTEAFF. The CDR3 nucleotides read TGTGCCAGTAGTATGACGGTCCGGCCGAACACTGAAGCTTTCTTT.

The chain couples TRBV28 to TRBJ2-1; TRBD2 might be the D (6 bases). The CDR3 runs 18 residues. Germline CDR1 MDHEN, CDR2 SYDVKM. V was pared by 1 base and J by 7 bases, with 23 bases between. CDR3 bases: TGTGCCAGCAGTTTATTCCGGTTGAAGGACGGGAGTCATAATGAGCAGTTCTTC. This encodes CASSLFRLKDGSHNEQFF.

The rearrangement joins TRBV29-1 to TRBJ2-5; D remains unclear. CDR3 size: 12 residues. Germline loops: CDR1 SQVTM, CDR2 ANQGSEA. The ends were cut back, 4 bases at V and 0 bases at J, with 6 bases in the middle. CDR3 nucleotide sequence: TGCAGCGTTGTGGGGAACCAAGAGACCCAGTACTTC. Translating it yields CSVVGNQETQYF.

Concerning this clone itself: The junction departs from germline at one end; a sequencing error may be responsible. The rearrangement links TRBV19 to TRBJ1-4; D unresolved. The CDR3 consists of 17 residues. In germline, CDR1 is LNHDA, CDR2 SQIVND (reference sequence). The CDR3 loop reads CATSSPGRVSTNEKLFF. CDR3 in DNA: TGTGCCACTAGTAGCCCGGGGAGGGTATCAACTAATGAAAAACTGTTTTTT.

As for this clone: A read error is likely here: a far larger clone is one base away. Other DNA sequences within the sample encode an identical CDR3. V and J are TRBV7-9 and TRBJ1-2; TRBD1 matches at 7 bases. There are 12 residues in the CDR3. The V gene end was trimmed by 9 bases and the J gene end by 9 bases; junction bases not matched to a gene: 10. The germline gives CDR1 SEHNR, CDR2 FQNEAQ (reference sequence). For the CDR3, the DNA is TGTGCCAGTAGCGTCGGACAGGCTAGCTACACCTTC. Residues: CASSVGQASYTF. Filled out from reference TRBV7-9 and TRBJ1-2, the complete variable domain reads DTGVSQNPRHKITKRGQNVTFRCDPISEHNRLYWYRQTLGQGPEFLTYFQNEAQLEKSRLLSDRFSAERPKGSFSTLEIQRTEQGDSAMYLCASSVGQASYTFGSGTRLTVV.

The sample holds a few counts of this clone. V gene TRBV9 combines with J gene TRBJ2-1; 8 bases are shared with TRBD2. V gave up 0 bases and J gave up 2 bases; unmatched junction bases: 1. Germline V gene lookup returns CDR1 SGDLS and CDR2 YYNGEE. This CDR3 region has 15 residues. This chain's CDR3 is CASSVEAGAYNEQFF. CDR3 DNA: TGTGCCAGCAGCGTAGAAGCGGGGGCCTACAATGAGCAGTTCTTC.

J is TRBJ1-3 and V is TRBV7-8; the D gene is possibly TRBD1 (6 bases). The CDR3 consists of 15 residues. Trimming removed 1 base at V and 3 bases at J, with 10 bases between. Germline CDR1 is SGHVS and CDR2 is FQNEAQ. The CDR3: CASSLGGGYGNTIYF. The CDR3 nucleotides are TGTGCCAGCAGCTTAGGAGGGGGTTATGGAAACACCATATATTTT. Drawing the rest from reference TRBV7-8 and TRBJ1-3, the complete variable domain is GAGVSQSPRYKVAKRGQDVALRCDPISGHVSLFWYQQALGQGPEFLTYFQNEAQLDKSGLPSDRFFAERPEGSVSTLKIQRTQQEDSAVYLCASSLGGGYGNTIYFGEGSWLTVV.

The chain uses TRBV6-5 and TRBJ2-1, with 9 bases matching TRBD2. The CDR3 consists of 14 residues. The junction had 6 bases not matched to a gene; V was cut back by 8 bases and J by 4 bases. Germline V gene lookup returns CDR1 MNHEY and CDR2 SVGAGI. The CDR3 nucleotides read TGTGCCAGCTCGCGGGAGGGCGTATACAATGAGCAGTTCTTC. It is translated as CASSREGVYNEQFF.